The 21 T cell receptor beta chains listed next were all sequenced from one sample in a study of T cell changes during pregnancy in multiple sclerosis. The data were produced by immunoSEQ multiplex PCR, yet TCRdb's version contains in-frame clones alone and is incomplete. Among about 80,000 clones listed, approximately 94% were seen once. Sequencing used peripheral blood, obtained in the third trimester of pregnancy. All receptors derive from a female donor with multiple sclerosis, enrolled in a pregnancy study.

Written as DNA, the CDR3 is TGTGCCAGCAGCGTAGATCCGGTGAGCGGGGGAAGTACGCAGTATTTT. Translated: CASSVDPVSGGSTQYF. The rearrangement links TRBV9 to TRBJ2-3; 8 bases match TRBD2. Germline CDR1 reads SGDLS; CDR2 reads YYNGEE. The junction had 11 bases not matched to a gene; V was cut back by 0 bases and J by 8 bases. This CDR3 spans 16 amino acids.

V usage is TRBV5-4 and J usage is TRBJ2-7; 11 positions agree with TRBD1. The CDR3 loop spans 14 amino acids. In germline, CDR1 is SGHNT, CDR2 YYREEE (reference sequence). V shed 5 bases, J shed 6 bases, and the junction held 7 bases outside the gene matches. In DNA form, the CDR3 reads TGTGCCAGCAGGGTGGACAGGGGGCGCGGCGAGCAGTACTTC. Residues: CASRVDRGRGEQYF.

The V call is TRBV18, the J call TRBJ2-2; TRBD2 aligns across 12 bases. With V trimmed by 5 bases and J by 0 bases, 13 bases remained unmatched. The CDR3 runs to 20 residues. Germline V lookup: CDR1 KGHSH, CDR2 LQKENI. The DNA of the CDR3 is TGTGCCAGCTCAGCCTTGACGACTAGCGGGGGAAGTACGAACACCGGGGAGCTGTTTTTT. Translated: CASSALTTSGGSTNTGELFF.

The V call is TRBV6-1, the J call TRBJ2-5; no clear D. The V end lost 3 bases, the J end lost 5 bases, and 13 bases lay between the germline ends. The CDR3 contains 14 residues. Germline lookup yields CDR1 MNHNS and CDR2 SASEGT. The CDR3 DNA reads as TGTGCCAGCAGTGAGGCTAGTGGGTGGGAGACCCAGTACTTC. This codes for CASSEASGWETQYF.

The chain combines TRBV4-1 with TRBJ1-3; TRBD1 is a possible D gene (5 bases). V shed 4 bases and J shed 2 bases, with 12 bases lying between them. In germline, CDR1 is MGHRA, CDR2 YSYEKL. This CDR3 has 15 residues. The DNA of the CDR3 is TGCGCCAGCAGCCCAACGGAGGGGACTGGAAACACCATATATTTT. Translated: CASSPTEGTGNTIYF.

The V and J genes are TRBV7-9 and TRBJ2-1; 10 bases fit TRBD2. Germline assignment: CDR1 SEHNR and CDR2 FQNEAQ (reference sequence). Trimming removed 4 bases from V and 6 bases from J; junction bases left unmatched: 6. The CDR3 is made up of 15 amino acids. This CDR3 is CASSSQRGGLNEQFF. The CDR3 DNA sequence: TGTGCCAGCAGCTCCCAGCGGGGGGGCCTCAATGAGCAGTTCTTC. Full variable domain (missing parts from reference TRBV7-9 and TRBJ2-1): DTGVSQNPRHKITKRGQNVTFRCDPISEHNRLYWYRQTLGQGPEFLTYFQNEAQLEKSRLLSDRFSAERPKGSFSTLEIQRTEQGDSAMYLCASSSQRGGLNEQFFGPGTRLTVL.

The chain has TRBV6-5 and TRBJ1-2; TRBD1 matches 7 bases. V lost 0 bases to trimming and J lost 6 bases; unmatched junction nucleotides: 1. Per germline, CDR1 MNHEY and CDR2 SVGAGI. This CDR3 contains 13 residues. CDR3 residues: CASSYSTGNGYTF. In DNA form, the CDR3 reads TGTGCCAGCAGTTACTCGACAGGGAATGGCTACACCTTC.

This chain uses TRBV4-1 with TRBJ2-7; a possible D gene is TRBD1 (5 bases). This CDR3 has 16 amino acids. Germline CDR1 MGHRA, CDR2 YSYEKL. Trimming removed 0 bases at V and 0 bases at J, with 12 bases between. CDR3 coding DNA: TGCGCCAGCAGCCAAGAAGGCCCCCAGGGCTCCTACGAGCAGTACTTC. It is translated as CASSQEGPQGSYEQYF.

The rearrangement links TRBV5-4 to TRBJ1-2; D possibly corresponds to TRBD1 (6 bases). This CDR3 is built from 15 residues. Germline CDR1 and CDR2: SGHNT and YYREEE (reference sequence). Deletions cut 5 bases from V and 0 bases from J, with 14 bases between. The DNA of the CDR3 is TGTGCCAGCAGTAGGAGACAGGAAGCTAACTATGGCTACACCTTC. It codes for CASSRRQEANYGYTF.

The chain is built from TRBV2 and TRBJ1-2, with D unclear. The CDR3 is made up of 11 amino acids. Germline CDR1 reads SNHLY; CDR2 reads FYNNEI. Trimming pared 5 bases from V and 3 bases from J, leaving 4 bases between. The CDR3 is CASSTDYGYTF. DNA for the CDR3: TGTGCCAGCAGTACAGACTATGGCTACACCTTC.

The chain uses TRBV4-1 and TRBJ2-3, with TRBD2 matching over 8 bases. The J segment lost 2 bases and the V segment lost 0 bases, leaving 7 bases of the junction unmatched. Germline V lookup: CDR1 MGHRA, CDR2 YSYEKL. The CDR3 has 17 residues. The CDR3: CASSQEWVAGNTDTQYF. In DNA, the CDR3 is TGCGCCAGCAGCCAAGAGTGGGTAGCGGGGAACACAGATACGCAGTATTTT.

The J gene is TRBJ1-6, the V gene TRBV7-2; possibly TRBD1 for D (5 bases). Germline lookup yields CDR1 SGHTA and CDR2 FQGNSA. Trimming took 2 bases from V and 9 from J, leaving 20 bases between them. The CDR3 loop spans 17 amino acids. DNA of the CDR3: TGTGCCAGCAGCTTACGTATCGGGGGTGTTAAGGTTTCACCCCTCCACTTT. It is translated as CASSLRIGGVKVSPLHF.

This clone was detected once. This rearrangement joins TRBV7-3 to TRBJ1-1; TRBD1 might be the D (5 bases). Per germline, CDR1 SGHTA and CDR2 FQGTGA. The CDR3 runs to 13 residues. V lost 8 bases and J 1 base, leaving 11 bases between the germline ends. The DNA of the CDR3 is TGTGCCAGCCGAAGCACAGGGAACACTGAAGCTTTCTTT. Translated, it gives CASRSTGNTEAFF.

The V call is TRBV5-1, the J call TRBJ2-3; 10 nucleotides align to TRBD2. Germline V gene lookup returns CDR1 SGHRS and CDR2 YFSETQ. This CDR3 region has 15 residues. With 2 bases clipped from V and 2 bases from J, the junction kept 2 bases outside the gene matches. This chain's CDR3 is CASSLAGGTTDTQYF. The CDR3 DNA sequence: TGCGCCAGCAGCTTAGCGGGGGGGACCACAGATACGCAGTATTTT.

Here the CDR3 DNA reads TGTGCCAGCAGCCAACGCCACAGGGAAGGAGCCAAAAACATTCAGTACTTC. Its protein product is CASSQRHREGAKNIQYF. The chain recombines TRBV7-2 with TRBJ2-4, with D perhaps matching TRBD1 (6 bases). The CDR3 has 17 amino acids. Germline V CDR1 and CDR2: SGHTA, FQGNSA. V lost 5 bases and J lost 0, with 17 bases in between.

The V and J genes are TRBV6-6 and TRBJ2-7, with TRBD1 identical over 7 bases. Looked up from germline, CDR1 is MNHNY and CDR2 is SVGAGI (reference sequence). V was clipped by 8 bases and J by 2 bases; unmatched bases: 3. The CDR3 sequence is 12 residues long. CDR3 nucleotides: TGTGCCAGCTCCGGGACAGCCTACGAGCAGTACTTC. Amino acid sequence: CASSGTAYEQYF.

The chain uses TRBV18 and TRBJ1-5, with a tentative D call TRBD1 (6 bases). The CDR3 consists of 17 residues. Germline V gene lookup returns CDR1 KGHSH and CDR2 LQKENI. With 2 bases removed from V and 6 bases from J, the gap between germline ends came to 20 bases. CDR3 sequence: CASSPSGRRGSVQPQHF. The CDR3, as DNA: TGTGCCAGCTCACCAAGTGGCCGCAGGGGTTCCGTTCAGCCCCAGCATTTT.

This chain joins TRBV9 and TRBJ1-4; TRBD1 is a possible D gene (6 bases). V was clipped by 3 bases and J by 4 bases, with 16 bases between them. The CDR3 covers 16 residues. Germline V gives CDR1 SGDLS, CDR2 YYNGEE. The CDR3 DNA follows: TGTGCCAGCAGCGCCGCGGGGGCAACGAATAATGAAAAACTGTTTTTT. Amino acid sequence: CASSAAGATNNEKLFF. Using reference TRBV9 and TRBJ1-4 for the parts outside the CDR3, the full variable domain is DSGVTQTPKHLITATGQRVTLRCSPRSGDLSVYWYQQSLDQGLQFLIQYYNGEERAKGNILERFSAQQFPDLHSELNLSSLELGDSALYFCASSAAGATNNEKLFFGSGTQLSVL.

V usage is TRBV27 and J usage is TRBJ1-2, with 9 bases fitting TRBD1. The germline V gene has CDR1 MNHEY and CDR2 SMNVEV (reference sequence). The CDR3 consists of 13 residues. The trim removed 5 bases at V and 7 bases at J, leaving 5 bases unmatched. The CDR3 is CASSEQGAGGYTF. In DNA form, the CDR3 reads TGTGCCAGCAGTGAACAGGGGGCTGGTGGCTACACCTTC.

This clone came up once. The rearrangement uses TRBV27 and TRBJ2-5; no clear D gene. The CDR3 length is 13 residues. Germline assignment: CDR1 MNHEY and CDR2 SMNVEV (reference sequence). V was cut by 3 bases and J by 5 bases, with 10 bases left in between. In DNA, the CDR3 is TGTGCCAGCAGTTTTTCTTTCCGGGAGACCCAGTACTTC. Protein: CASSFSFRETQYF.

The chain combines TRBV23-1 with TRBJ2-7, with 7 bases lining up with TRBD1. TRBV23-1 is classed as an ORF, of uncertain function. Trimming removed 2 bases from V and 3 bases from J; junction bases left unmatched: 4. The CDR3 runs to 14 residues. CDR3 sequence: CASSQKGQNYEQYF. The CDR3 nucleotides read TGCGCCAGCAGTCAAAAGGGACAGAACTACGAGCAGTACTTC.